The 23 T cell receptor beta chains in this list originate from one sample, sequenced in a study of post-analysis software for immune sequencing data. Unique-molecular-identifier-tagged TCR beta cDNA libraries were used. MiXCR, run by TCRdb on the PCR reads, gives a single entry per CDR3 protein. The sample gives about 160,000 distinct CDR3 sequences, roughly 35% of which show up once; roughly 28% is in the top ten. Sequenced here: blood, sampled after autologous hematopoietic stem cell transplantation. These TCRs come from a girl aged 10 to 17 with multiple sclerosis.

The chain recombines TRBV7-2 with TRBJ1-5, with D uncertain. The length of the CDR3 is 14 residues. Looked up from germline, CDR1 is SGHTA and CDR2 is FQGNSA. With 5 bases removed from V and 4 bases from J, the gap between germline ends came to 12 bases. CDR3 region: CASSPGVGNQPQHF. The CDR3 bases are TGTGCCAGCAGCCCAGGTGTGGGTAATCAGCCCCAGCATTTT.

This clonotype was observed a few times. The V call is TRBV28, the J call TRBJ2-7; D gene ambiguous. CDR3 length: 12 amino acids. Between the trimmed V and J ends, which lost 6 bases and 5 bases, there was a span of 11 bases. Germline assignment: CDR1 MDHEN and CDR2 SYDVKM. CDR3 in DNA: TGTGCCAGCAGCCTCCTAAGAAACGAGCAGTACTTC. Its translation: CASSLLRNEQYF.

The rearrangement uses TRBV24-1 and TRBJ2-1; 12 bases agree with TRBD2. Germline CDR1 is KGHDR and CDR2 is SFDVKD. V lost 9 bases and J lost 7; bases outside the gene matches: 9. CDR3 length: 15 residues. CDR3 coding DNA: TGTGCCACCCAGACTAGCGGGAGTTTGTGGAATGAGCAGTTCTTC. As protein: CATQTSGSLWNEQFF.

The chain combines TRBV4-2 with TRBJ1-6; unclear D gene. Trimming cost V 8 bases and J 5 bases, with 13 bases left between them. CDR1 and CDR2 (germline): LGHNA, YNFKEQ. The CDR3 length is 14 residues. CDR3 nucleotides: TGTGCCAGCGGCCGCGACGGTAATAATTCACCCCTCCACTTT. Its protein product is CASGRDGNNSPLHF.

This sequence joins TRBV12-3 or TRBV12-4 and TRBJ2-3; unclear D gene. The CDR3 totals 13 residues. V shed 1 base and J shed 6 bases, with 8 bases lying between them. This CDR3 reads CASSLGGWDTQYF. The CDR3 bases are TGTGCCAGCAGTTTAGGGGGATGGGATACGCAGTATTTT.

The chain has TRBV4-3 and TRBJ2-1; no firm D call. The J call could be wrong; TRBJ2-7 is a better fit for the DNA end. CDR1 and CDR2 (germline): LGHNA, YSLEER. The CDR3 contains 13 residues. The CDR3 sequence is CASSQQVAHEQYF. Written as DNA, the CDR3 is TGCGCCAGCAGCCAGCAGGTAGCCCACGAGCAGTACTTC.

The chain carries TRBV12-3 or TRBV12-4 and TRBJ1-3, with unresolved D. CDR3 length: 13 residues. Trimming left V 3 bases short and J 0 bases short, with 3 bases between. The CDR3 sequence is CASSFSSGNTIYF. The CDR3 DNA follows: TGTGCCAGCAGTTTTAGCTCTGGAAACACCATATATTTT.

V gene TRBV3-1 combines with J gene TRBJ1-2, with 7 bases matching TRBD1. The CDR3 sequence is 15 residues long. Germline V lookup: CDR1 LGHDT, CDR2 YNNKEL (reference sequence). V lost 4 bases, J lost 4 bases, and 9 bases stayed unmatched. DNA of the CDR3: TGTGCCAGCAGCCTCGACTCGACAGGGAGCTATGGCTACACCTTC. The encoded protein is CASSLDSTGSYGYTF.

This clonotype was observed a handful of times. The genes are TRBV5-1 and TRBJ2-2; 10 nucleotides match TRBD1. The junction had 24 bases not matched to a gene; V was cut back by 4 bases and J by 0 bases. Germline V gene data show CDR1 as SGHRS and CDR2 as YFSETQ. The CDR3 spans 23 residues. CDR3 nucleotides: TGCGCCAGCAGCAAACGACAGGGGGCGTTGGCGGGAATAGATTTGGCGAACACCGGGGAGCTGTTTTTT. Translating gives CASSKRQGALAGIDLANTGELFF. Looking up the rest from reference TRBV5-1 and TRBJ2-2 gives the full variable domain: KAGVTQTPRYLIKTRGQQVTLSCSPISGHRSVSWYQQTPGQGLQFLFEYFSETQRNKGNFPGRFSGRQFSNSRSEMNVSTLELGDSALYLCASSKRQGALAGIDLANTGELFFGEGSRLTVL.

This clonotype has only a few counts. V usage is TRBV28 and J usage is TRBJ2-3, with D perhaps assigned TRBD1 or TRBD2 (5 bases each). Germline assignment: CDR1 MDHEN and CDR2 SYDVKM. Trimming removed 7 bases from V and 3 bases from J, with 11 bases in between. CDR3 length: 13 amino acids. The CDR3 here is CASMDSGTDTQYF. CDR3 in DNA: TGTGCCAGCATGGACTCAGGGACAGATACGCAGTATTTT.

This clonotype was detected ten times or more. The V and J genes are TRBV20-1 and TRBJ2-7, with 7 bases lining up with TRBD1. V gave up 6 bases and J gave up 4 bases; unmatched junction bases: 9. The germline CDR1 and CDR2 sequences are DFQATT and SNEGSKA (reference sequence). The CDR3 is 13 amino acids. The CDR3 region is CSAHSGTEYEQYF. The CDR3, as DNA: TGCAGTGCCCACTCCGGGACAGAGTACGAGCAGTACTTC.

There are many counts of this clonotype. This CDR3 is CASRGLSGANEQFF. For the CDR3, the DNA is TGCGCCAGCAGAGGCCTTAGTGGGGCCAATGAGCAGTTCTTC. This chain joins TRBV5-1 and TRBJ2-1; weak D call: TRBD1 (5 bases). The CDR3 contains 14 residues. The germline V gene encodes CDR1 SGHRS and CDR2 YFSETQ. V dropped 5 bases and J dropped 6 bases, with 15 bases sitting between them. Supplemented by reference TRBV5-1 and TRBJ2-1, the full variable domain reads KAGVTQTPRYLIKTRGQQVTLSCSPISGHRSVSWYQQTPGQGLQFLFEYFSETQRNKGNFPGRFSGRQFSNSRSEMNVSTLELGDSALYLCASRGLSGANEQFFGPGTRLTVL.

The rearrangement links TRBV6-1 to TRBJ2-1; the D gene is possibly TRBD2 (5 bases). The germline CDR1 and CDR2 sequences are MNHNS and SASEGT. The CDR3 is made up of 16 amino acids. Trimming took off 1 base at V and 8 bases at J, with 18 bases between the two ends. The CDR3 coding sequence is TGTGCCAGCAGTGAAGGTAGGAGGACCCTACCTTATGAGCAGTTCTTC. Its translation is CASSEGRRTLPYEQFF.

This clonotype occurred a few times. The chain combines TRBV28 with TRBJ2-7; D is undetermined. Trimming took 2 bases from V and 2 from J, leaving 10 bases between them. This CDR3 is 14 amino acids long. The germline V gene encodes CDR1 MDHEN and CDR2 SYDVKM. The CDR3 loop reads CASSLDGLPYEQYF. CDR3 in DNA: TGTGCCAGCAGTTTAGACGGGCTGCCCTACGAGCAGTACTTC. Full variable domain (outside the CDR3, taken from reference TRBV28 and TRBJ2-7): DVKVTQSSRYLVKRTGEKVFLECVQDMDHENMFWYRQDPGLGLRLIYFSYDVKMKEKGDIPEGYSVSREKKERFSLILESASTNQTSMYLCASSLDGLPYEQYFGPGTRLTVT.

This clonotype has only one observation. The V and J genes are TRBV28 and TRBJ2-1, with 8 bases fitting TRBD2. Germline V gene sequence: CDR1 MDHEN, CDR2 SYDVKM. The CDR3 runs to 15 residues. V shed 5 bases and J 6 bases; nucleotides not matched to a gene: 9. The CDR3 nucleotides are TGTGCCAGCAGTCGGAGCGGGAGTAGCCCCAATGAGCAGTTCTTC. Translating gives CASSRSGSSPNEQFF.

This clonotype was found a few times. The chain recombines TRBV9 with TRBJ2-1; 8 nucleotides align to TRBD2. The CDR3 contains 17 residues. Germline CDR1 and CDR2: SGDLS and YYNGEE. J gave up 5 bases and V 0 bases, and 10 bases lay outside the gene matches. The CDR3 protein is CASSVGIAGPNHNEQFF. The CDR3 DNA reads as TGTGCCAGCAGCGTAGGGATAGCGGGGCCCAACCACAATGAGCAGTTCTTC. The whole variable domain, remainder taken from reference TRBV9 and TRBJ2-1, is DSGVTQTPKHLITATGQRVTLRCSPRSGDLSVYWYQQSLDQGLQFLIQYYNGEERAKGNILERFSAQQFPDLHSELNLSSLELGDSALYFCASSVGIAGPNHNEQFFGPGTRLTVL.

This clonotype was found once. A read error may be the cause here, since a much bigger clone is one base away. V is TRBV27 and J is TRBJ2-4; no firm D call. Trimming removed 6 bases at V and 13 bases at J, with 19 bases between. Germline V gene lookup returns CDR1 MNHEY and CDR2 SMNVEV (reference sequence). The CDR3 consists of 13 residues. In DNA, the CDR3 is TGTGCCAGCAGCCTTGGGTTGAACAATGAGCAGTACTTC. Amino acid sequence: CASSLGLNNEQYF.

The rearrangement links TRBV6-1 to TRBJ2-7; D uncertain. The germline V gene has CDR1 MNHNS and CDR2 SASEGT. CDR3 length: 15 amino acids. V lost 7 bases and J 3 bases, leaving 19 bases between the germline ends. Written as DNA, the CDR3 is TGTGCCAGCAACCCAGAAAACCCCGAGCACTACGAGCAGTACTTC. This encodes CASNPENPEHYEQYF.

V usage is TRBV7-9 and J usage is TRBJ2-7; D is perhaps TRBD2 (7 bases). The end of the DNA fits TRBJ2-5 better, so the J call may be wrong. This CDR3 contains 15 residues. Germline V lookup: CDR1 SEHNR, CDR2 FQNEAQ (reference sequence). The CDR3 sequence: CASSPPGGPQETQYF. The CDR3 DNA is TGTGCCAGCAGCCCCCCGGGGGGCCCCCAAGAGACCCAGTACTTC.

This chain connects TRBV2 to TRBJ2-7; D unresolved. V was shortened by 5 bases and J by 4 bases, with 15 bases between the two germline ends. CDR3 size: 14 residues. Germline-derived CDR1 and CDR2 are SNHLY and FYNNEI. The CDR3 here is CASSPSAEWYEQYF. The CDR3 DNA sequence: TGTGCCAGCAGTCCCTCGGCGGAGTGGTACGAGCAGTACTTC.

This clonotype was found many times. This chain uses TRBV28 with TRBJ2-3; 8 positions match TRBD2. Trimming took 3 bases from V and 4 from J; bases not matched to a gene: 9. Germline assignment: CDR1 MDHEN and CDR2 SYDVKM. The CDR3 contains 16 residues. The CDR3 spells CASSFIGGEEADTQYF. The CDR3 coding sequence is TGTGCCAGCAGTTTTATCGGGGGGGAGGAGGCAGATACGCAGTATTTT.

Comment on this clonotype: Germline and junction disagree at one end, which may indicate a read error. The chain uses TRBV18 and TRBJ2-3; TRBD2 aligns across 7 bases. The CDR3 contains 16 residues. Germline assignment: CDR1 KGHSH and CDR2 LQKENI. CDR3 in DNA: TGTGCCAGCTCAACCTCTAAGCGGGGAAACACAGACACGCAGTATTTT. Translated: CASSTSKRGNTDTQYF.

This clonotype was observed a handful of times. The V call is TRBV18, the J call TRBJ1-5; 7 nucleotides align to TRBD1. V lost 6 bases and J lost 3; bases outside the gene matches: 5. The CDR3 is made up of 14 amino acids. CDR1 and CDR2 from the germline V gene are KGHSH and LQKENI. The CDR3 region is CASSPDRNNQPQHF. The CDR3 bases are TGTGCCAGCTCCCCGGACAGGAACAATCAGCCCCAGCATTTT. Complete variable domain (other parts from reference TRBV18 and TRBJ1-5): NAGVMQNPRHLVRRRGQEARLRCSPMKGHSHVYWYRQLPEEGLKFMVYLQKENIIDESGMPKERFSAEFPKEGPSILRIQQVVRGDSAAYFCASSPDRNNQPQHFGDGTRLSIL.